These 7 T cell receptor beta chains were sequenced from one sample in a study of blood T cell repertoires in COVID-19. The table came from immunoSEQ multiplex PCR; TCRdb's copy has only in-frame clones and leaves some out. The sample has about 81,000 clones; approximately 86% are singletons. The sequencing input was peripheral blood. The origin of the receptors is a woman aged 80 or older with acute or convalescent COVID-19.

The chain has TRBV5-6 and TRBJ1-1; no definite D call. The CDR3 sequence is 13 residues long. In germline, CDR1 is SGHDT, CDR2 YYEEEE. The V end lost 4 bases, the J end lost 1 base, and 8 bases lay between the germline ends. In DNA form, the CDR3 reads TGTGCCAGCAGCCCGACACGGAACACTGAAGCTTTCTTT. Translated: CASSPTRNTEAFF.

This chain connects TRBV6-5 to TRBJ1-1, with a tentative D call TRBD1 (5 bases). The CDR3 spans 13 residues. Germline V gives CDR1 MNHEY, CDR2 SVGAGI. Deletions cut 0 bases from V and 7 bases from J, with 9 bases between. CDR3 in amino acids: CASSYSFDSEAFF. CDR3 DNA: TGTGCCAGCAGTTACTCATTTGACAGTGAAGCTTTCTTT.

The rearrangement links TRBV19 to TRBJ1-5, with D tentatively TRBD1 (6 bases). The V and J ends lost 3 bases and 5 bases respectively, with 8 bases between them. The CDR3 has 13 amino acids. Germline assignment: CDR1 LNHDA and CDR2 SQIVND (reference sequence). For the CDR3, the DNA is TGTGCCAGTAGTATGGACAGAGATCAGCCCCAGCATTTT. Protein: CASSMDRDQPQHF. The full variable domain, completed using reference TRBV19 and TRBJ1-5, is DGGITQSPKYLFRKEGQNVTLSCEQNLNHDAMYWYRQDPGQGLRLIYYSQIVNDFQKGDIAEGYSVSREKKESFPLTVTSAQKNPTAFYLCASSMDRDQPQHFGDGTRLSIL.

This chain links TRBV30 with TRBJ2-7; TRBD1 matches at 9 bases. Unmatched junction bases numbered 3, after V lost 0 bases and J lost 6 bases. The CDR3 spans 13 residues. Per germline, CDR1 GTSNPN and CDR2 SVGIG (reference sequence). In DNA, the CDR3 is TGTGCCTGGAGTGTAGGGACAGGGAGCGAGCAGTACTTC. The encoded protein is CAWSVGTGSEQYF.

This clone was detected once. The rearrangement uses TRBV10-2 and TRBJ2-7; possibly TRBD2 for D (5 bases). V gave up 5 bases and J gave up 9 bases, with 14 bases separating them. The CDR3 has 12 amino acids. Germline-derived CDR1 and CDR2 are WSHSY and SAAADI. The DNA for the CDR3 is TGCGCCAGCAGTCTCGTCAGCGGTGGGCAGTACTTC. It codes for CASSLVSGGQYF.

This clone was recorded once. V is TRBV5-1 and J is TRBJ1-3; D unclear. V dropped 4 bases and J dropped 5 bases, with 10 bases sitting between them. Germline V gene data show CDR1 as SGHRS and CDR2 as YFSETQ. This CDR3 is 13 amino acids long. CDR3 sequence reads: CASSPQQRNTIYF. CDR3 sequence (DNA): TGCGCCAGCAGCCCACAGCAACGAAACACCATATATTTT.

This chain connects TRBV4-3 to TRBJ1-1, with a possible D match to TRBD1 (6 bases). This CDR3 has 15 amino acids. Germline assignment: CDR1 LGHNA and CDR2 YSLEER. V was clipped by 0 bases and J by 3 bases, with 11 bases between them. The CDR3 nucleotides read TGCGCCAGCAGCCAAGAAGGGACAAGTCACACTGAAGCTTTCTTT. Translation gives CASSQEGTSHTEAFF.